Shown below are 26 T cell receptor beta chains from a single sample sequenced in a study of neurological immune-mediated disorders. TCRdb processed the 5' RACE reads anew with MiXCR; each CDR3 protein has one entry. The sample lists 60,000 to 90,000 distinct CDR3 sequences; 10% to 13% were seen once. Time point: longitudinal time-point 1 (baseline). Sequencing used PBMCs. The receptors were gathered from a man aged 30-40 years in good health.

This clonotype appeared a few times. This chain joins TRBV5-8 and TRBJ2-1; tentative D call: TRBD2 (5 bases). Trimming took 6 bases from V and 8 from J, leaving 12 bases between them. The CDR3 has 12 amino acids. Germline loops: CDR1 SGHTS, CDR2 YDEGEE. CDR3 sequence reads: CASTRGWDEQFF. In DNA, the CDR3 is TGTGCCAGCACCAGAGGGTGGGATGAGCAGTTCTTC.

The V and J genes are TRBV5-1 and TRBJ2-3; 12 positions match TRBD2. The CDR3 sequence is 15 residues long. Germline V gene data show CDR1 as SGHRS and CDR2 as YFSETQ. With V trimmed by 4 bases and J by 3 bases, 3 bases remained unmatched. CDR3 nucleotide sequence: TGCGCCAGCAGCAAGACTAGCGGGGGAACAGATACGCAGTATTTT. This translates into CASSKTSGGTDTQYF.

The sample holds many counts of this clonotype. This CDR3 is CASRGQATGGEQYF. Here the CDR3 DNA reads TGTGCCAGCAGGGGACAGGCCACAGGAGGCGAGCAGTACTTC. The genes are TRBV6-6 and TRBJ2-7, with 8 nucleotides matching TRBD1. The junction had 10 bases not matched to a gene; V was cut back by 6 bases and J by 6 bases. Per the germline V gene, CDR1 is MNHNY and CDR2 is SVGAGI (reference sequence). This CDR3 has 14 residues.

This clonotype was picked up many times. This chain links TRBV15 with TRBJ2-6, with D unresolved. V lost 7 bases and J lost 4, with 14 bases in between. The CDR3 spans 15 residues. The germline CDR1 and CDR2 sequences are LNHNV and YYDKDF (reference sequence). CDR3 sequence (DNA): TGTGCCACCAACCCCTCGGTCGAAGGGGCCAACGTCCTGACTTTC. Translating gives CATNPSVEGANVLTF.

This clonotype was counted many times. V gene TRBV11-3 combines with J gene TRBJ2-1; 9 bases fit TRBD1. The CDR3 is 15 amino acids. V shed 4 bases, J shed 10 bases, and the junction held 11 bases outside the gene matches. Looked up from germline, CDR1 is SGHNT and CDR2 is YENEEA. The CDR3 sequence: CASSSRTGETVEQFF. For the CDR3, the DNA is TGTGCCAGCAGCTCACGGACAGGGGAGACCGTAGAGCAGTTCTTC.

This clonotype has a count of ten or more. The chain couples TRBV7-8 to TRBJ2-2; TRBD1 aligns across 8 bases. V was pared by 5 bases and J by 3 bases, with 5 bases of the junction left unmatched. In germline, CDR1 is SGHVS, CDR2 FQNEAQ. The CDR3 contains 15 residues. Here the CDR3 reads CASSRRTGHTGELFF. CDR3 bases: TGTGCCAGCAGCCGACGGACAGGGCACACCGGGGAGCTGTTTTTT.

The sample holds many counts of this clonotype. The CDR3 loop reads CASRTFSAGETQYF. Written as DNA, the CDR3 is TGCGCCAGCCGGACATTTTCGGCCGGGGAGACCCAGTACTTC. The rearrangement joins TRBV5-1 to TRBJ2-5, with D perhaps TRBD1 (5 bases). Trimming pared 7 bases from V and 5 bases from J, leaving 18 bases between. This CDR3 is built from 14 residues. In germline, CDR1 is SGHRS, CDR2 YFSETQ.

This clonotype was observed at least ten times. The V and J genes are TRBV27 and TRBJ1-1; 8 positions match TRBD1. V was pared by 5 bases and J by 3 bases, with 5 bases of the junction left unmatched. Germline V CDR1 and CDR2: MNHEY, SMNVEV (reference sequence). The CDR3 runs 14 residues. The chain's CDR3 is CASSLQGVDTEAFF. DNA of the CDR3: TGTGCCAGCAGTCTACAGGGGGTGGACACTGAAGCTTTCTTT.

The V gene is TRBV2, the J gene TRBJ1-4; D call uncertain. Germline values: CDR1 SNHLY, CDR2 FYNNEI. CDR3 size: 13 residues. V lost 7 bases and J lost 7, with 13 bases in between. Here the CDR3 DNA reads TGTGCCAGCAAAGGGTCAAGCGGTGAAAAACTGTTTTTT. Its protein is CASKGSSGEKLFF.

The sample holds many counts of this clonotype. The rearrangement links TRBV4-2 to TRBJ2-1; D possibly corresponds to TRBD2 (6 bases). CDR1 and CDR2 (germline): LGHNA, YNFKEQ. Trimming took 0 bases from V and 1 from J, leaving 13 bases between them. CDR3 length: 17 residues. CDR3 nucleotide sequence: TGTGCCAGCAGCCAAGATTCCGGGGGAGTATCCTACAATGAGCAGTTCTTC. Translated, it gives CASSQDSGGVSYNEQFF.

This clonotype was detected many times. J is TRBJ2-4 and V is TRBV7-9; D is undetermined. V lost 5 bases and J lost 6, with 11 bases in between. The CDR3 sequence is 13 residues long. The germline V gene encodes CDR1 SEHNR and CDR2 FQNEAQ (reference sequence). The CDR3 loop is CASSLEPLNIQYF. CDR3 nucleotides: TGTGCCAGCAGCCTTGAGCCACTAAACATTCAGTACTTC.

This clonotype was detected ten times or more. The rearrangement joins TRBV6-4 to TRBJ2-2; possibly TRBD1 for D (6 bases). Trimming cost V 6 bases and J 6 bases, with 11 bases left between them. Germline assignment: CDR1 MRHNA and CDR2 SNTAGT. The CDR3 is made up of 13 amino acids. For the CDR3, the DNA is TGTGCCAGCAGCCTACAGGGAGCCGGGGAGCTGTTTTTT. Translation gives CASSLQGAGELFF.

This clonotype was seen many times. CDR3 protein: CASSPRQGWGEQFF. For the CDR3, the DNA is TGTGCCAGCTCACCGAGACAGGGCTGGGGTGAGCAGTTCTTC. The chain carries TRBV18 and TRBJ2-1; 7 positions match TRBD1. The CDR3 spans 14 residues. In germline, CDR1 is KGHSH, CDR2 LQKENI. The ends lost 3 bases at V and 9 bases at J; junction bases unmatched: 8.

Points on this clonotype: This may come from a read error, since a much larger clone is one base off. The chain is built from TRBV29-1 and TRBJ2-7, with D perhaps given as TRBD1 or TRBD2 (5 bases each). There are 14 residues in the CDR3. Germline V lookup: CDR1 SQVTM, CDR2 ANQGSEA. The CDR3 sequence is CIVEYGTEPYEQYF. CDR3 sequence (DNA): TGCATCGTTGAATACGGGACGGAACCCTACGAGCAGTACTTC.

This clonotype was picked up many times. The CDR3 protein is CASSEGGSQPQHF. In nucleotides, the CDR3 is TGTGCCAGCAGCGAAGGGGGCAGCCAGCCCCAGCATTTT. The chain combines TRBV7-2 with TRBJ1-5, with 7 bases aligning to TRBD1. This CDR3 is 13 amino acids long. CDR1 SGHTA and CDR2 FQGNSA come from the germline V gene. With 5 bases clipped from V and 7 bases from J, the junction kept 5 bases outside the gene matches.

In this sample, this clonotype turned up many times. The V gene is TRBV5-1, the J gene TRBJ2-3; D possibly corresponds to TRBD2 (6 bases). CDR1 and CDR2 from the germline V gene are SGHRS and YFSETQ. The V gene lost 5 bases and the J gene lost 0 bases, with 10 bases spanning the gap. The CDR3 runs 14 residues. The CDR3 DNA is TGCGCCAGCAGGGCCGGGACTAGCACAGATACGCAGTATTTT. This gives the protein CASRAGTSTDTQYF.

This chain links TRBV20-1 with TRBJ2-2; 10 nucleotides align to TRBD2. V was clipped by 2 bases and J by 3 bases; unmatched bases: 3. The germline gives CDR1 DFQATT, CDR2 SNEGSKA (reference sequence). The CDR3 contains 15 residues. In DNA form, the CDR3 reads TGCAGTGCTAGAAGTCTAGCGGGGGACACCGGGGAGCTGTTTTTT. This encodes CSARSLAGDTGELFF.

This clonotype was observed many times. The chain recombines TRBV7-9 with TRBJ2-7; possibly TRBD2 for D (5 bases). CDR1 SEHNR and CDR2 FQNEAQ come from the germline V gene (reference sequence). The CDR3 spans 14 residues. Trimming pared 5 bases from V and 0 bases from J, leaving 11 bases between. The chain's CDR3 is CASSLRGGSYEQYF. CDR3 DNA sequence: TGTGCCAGCAGCCTTAGAGGAGGCTCCTACGAGCAGTACTTC.

This clonotype came up many times. This sequence joins TRBV28 and TRBJ2-2, with TRBD1 matching 7 bases. The CDR3 length is 16 residues. V lost 6 bases and J lost 0; bases outside the gene matches: 7. Germline CDR1 and CDR2: MDHEN and SYDVKM. CDR3 amino acids: CASSRPGQTNTGELFF. Here the CDR3 DNA reads TGTGCCAGCAGCCGACCGGGACAGACGAACACCGGGGAGCTGTTTTTT.

In its sample, this clonotype was seen many times. The rearrangement links TRBV20-1 to TRBJ2-5; 9 bases agree with TRBD2. J was trimmed by 4 bases and V by 1 base; bases with no gene match: 16. Germline CDR1 reads DFQATT; CDR2 reads SNEGSKA (reference sequence). This CDR3 has 18 residues. Written as DNA, the CDR3 is TGCAGTGCTAGAGGGCGGGGGGGGGCTAGCGGGACTCGAGAGACCCAGTACTTC. Translation: CSARGRGGASGTRETQYF.

The V and J genes are TRBV28 and TRBJ1-2; the match to TRBD1 covers 8 bases. The germline CDR1 and CDR2 sequences are MDHEN and SYDVKM. V dropped 3 bases and J dropped 6; count of bases not matched to a gene: 6. CDR3 size: 14 residues. CDR3 amino acids: CASSFTGQGHGYTF. CDR3 coding DNA: TGTGCCAGCAGTTTCACCGGACAGGGCCATGGCTACACCTTC.

This clonotype occurred many times. J is TRBJ2-2 and V is TRBV5-5; TRBD2 matches 7 bases. The CDR3 loop spans 17 amino acids. J was trimmed by 8 bases and V by 0 bases; bases with no gene match: 13. Germline-derived CDR1 and CDR2 are SGHKS and YYEKEE (reference sequence). The CDR3 here is CASSLASGMAWLGELFF. The DNA for the CDR3 is TGTGCCAGCAGCTTGGCCAGCGGGATGGCCTGGTTGGGGGAGCTGTTTTTT.

There are many counts of this clonotype. The chain couples TRBV5-1 to TRBJ2-1, with 9 bases that match TRBD2. V shed 4 bases and J 12 bases; nucleotides not matched to a gene: 14. The CDR3 totals 15 residues. Germline CDR1 and CDR2: SGHRS and YFSETQ. The DNA for the CDR3 is TGCGCCAGCAGCCCTCCCCGACAGGCGGGAGGGTCGCAGTTCTTC. Translating gives CASSPPRQAGGSQFF.

This clonotype was counted between two and nine times. This sequence joins TRBV28 and TRBJ2-1; TRBD1 or TRBD2 may be the D gene (5 bases each). V shed 2 bases and J shed 9 bases, with 23 bases lying between them. The CDR3 runs to 17 residues. The germline V gene encodes CDR1 MDHEN and CDR2 SYDVKM. This CDR3 is CASSLPRDPYQRGEQFF. CDR3 DNA sequence: TGTGCCAGCAGTTTACCCCGGGACCCTTATCAACGCGGTGAGCAGTTCTTC.

This clonotype was detected ten times or more. V is TRBV19 and J is TRBJ2-1; TRBD1 matches 7 bases. The J segment lost 10 bases and the V segment lost 1 base, leaving 7 bases of the junction unmatched. The CDR3 has 14 residues. The germline gives CDR1 LNHDA, CDR2 SQIVND (reference sequence). The CDR3 region is CASSIGTGLIEQFF. The CDR3 coding sequence is TGTGCCAGTAGTATAGGGACAGGCCTGATAGAGCAGTTCTTC.

About this clonotype itself: A single base separates this from a much larger clone, so it may be a read error. The chain carries TRBV28 and TRBJ2-5; D may match TRBD1 or TRBD2 (5 bases each). The germline gives CDR1 MDHEN, CDR2 SYDVKM. This CDR3 comprises 12 residues. As DNA, the CDR3 is TGTGCCAGCAGCCCGAGTGCCGGGACCAAGTACTTC. Amino acid sequence: CASSPSAGTKYF.